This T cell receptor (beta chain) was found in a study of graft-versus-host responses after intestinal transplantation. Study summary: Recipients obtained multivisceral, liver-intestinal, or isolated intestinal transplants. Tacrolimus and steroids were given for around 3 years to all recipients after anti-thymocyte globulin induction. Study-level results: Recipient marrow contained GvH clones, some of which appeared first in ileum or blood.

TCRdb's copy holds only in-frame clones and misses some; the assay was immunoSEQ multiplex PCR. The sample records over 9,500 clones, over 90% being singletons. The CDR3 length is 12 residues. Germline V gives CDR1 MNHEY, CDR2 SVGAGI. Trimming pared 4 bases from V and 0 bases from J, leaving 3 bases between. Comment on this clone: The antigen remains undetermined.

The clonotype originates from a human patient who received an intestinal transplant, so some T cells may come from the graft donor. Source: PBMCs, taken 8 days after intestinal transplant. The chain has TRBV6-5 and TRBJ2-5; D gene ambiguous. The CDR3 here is CASSSYQETQYF. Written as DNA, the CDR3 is TGTGCCAGCAGTTCATACCAAGAGACCCAGTACTTC.